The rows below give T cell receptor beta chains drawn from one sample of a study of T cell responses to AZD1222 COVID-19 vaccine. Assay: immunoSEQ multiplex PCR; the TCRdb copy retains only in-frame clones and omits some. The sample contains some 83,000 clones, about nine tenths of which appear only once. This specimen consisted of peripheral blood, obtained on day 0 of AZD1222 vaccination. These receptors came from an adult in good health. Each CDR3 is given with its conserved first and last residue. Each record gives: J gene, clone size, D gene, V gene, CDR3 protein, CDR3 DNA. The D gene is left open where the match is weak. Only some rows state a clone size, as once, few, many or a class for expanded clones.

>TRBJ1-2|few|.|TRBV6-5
CASSLYRDGDYGYTF
TGTGCCAGCAGTTTGTACAGGGATGGGGACTATGGCTACACCTTC
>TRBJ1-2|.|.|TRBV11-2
CASSLDESGYYGYTF
TGTGCCAGCAGCTTAGATGAATCGGGATACTATGGCTACACCTTC
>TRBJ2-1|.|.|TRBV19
CASGLGTAGNEQFF
TGTGCCAGTGGGTTGGGGACCGCCGGGAATGAGCAGTTCTTC
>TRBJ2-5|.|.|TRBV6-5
CASSYDRGETQYF
TGTGCCAGCAGCTACGACCGAGGGGAGACCCAGTACTTC
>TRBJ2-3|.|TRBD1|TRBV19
CASSIGTGADTQYF
TGTGCCAGTAGTATAGGGACAGGGGCAGATACGCAGTATTTT
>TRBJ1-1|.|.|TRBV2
CASSRREAFF
TGTGCCAGCAGTCGGCGAGAAGCTTTCTTT
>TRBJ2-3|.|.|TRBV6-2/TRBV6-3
CASSYLDTQYF
TGTGCCAGCAGTTATCTTGATACGCAGTATTTT
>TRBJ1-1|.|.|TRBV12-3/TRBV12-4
CASSLGVTEAFF
TGTGCCAGCAGCCTCGGTGTCACTGAAGCTTTCTTT
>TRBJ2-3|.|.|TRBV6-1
CASSEVNTQYF
TGTGCCAGCAGTGAAGTAAATACGCAGTATTTT
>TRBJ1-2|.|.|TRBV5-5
CASSPFGGLNYGYTF
TGTGCCAGCAGCCCCTTCGGCGGGCTTAACTATGGCTACACCTTC
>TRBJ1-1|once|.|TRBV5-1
CASHLLGGANTEAFF
TGCGCCAGCCACCTACTCGGAGGCGCGAACACTGAAGCTTTCTTT